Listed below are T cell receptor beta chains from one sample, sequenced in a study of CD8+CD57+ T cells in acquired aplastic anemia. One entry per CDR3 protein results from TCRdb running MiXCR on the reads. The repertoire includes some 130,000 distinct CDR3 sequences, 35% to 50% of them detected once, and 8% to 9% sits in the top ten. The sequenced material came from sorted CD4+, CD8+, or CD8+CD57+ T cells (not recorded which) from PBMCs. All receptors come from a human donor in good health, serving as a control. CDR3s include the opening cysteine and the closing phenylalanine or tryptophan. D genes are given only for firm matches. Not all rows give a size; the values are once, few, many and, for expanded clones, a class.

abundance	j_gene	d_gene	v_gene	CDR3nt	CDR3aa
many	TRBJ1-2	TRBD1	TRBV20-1	TGCAGTGCTAGATACCGGGACAGGGGAATTGCCTTC	CSARYRDRGIAF
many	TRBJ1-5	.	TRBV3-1	TGTGCCAGCAGCGCTAAGGCCGCTGGTCAGCCCCAGCATTTT	CASSAKAAGQPQHF
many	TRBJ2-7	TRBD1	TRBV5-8	TGTGCCAGCAGCAACCGGGACAGGAGCTACGAGCAGTACTTC	CASSNRDRSYEQYF
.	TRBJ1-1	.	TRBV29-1	TGCAGCACACTCGGCCGCGGAGCTTTCTTT	CSTLGRGAFF
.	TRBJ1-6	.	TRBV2	TGTGCCAGCACCGAGGAGGCAGGGAAAAACTCACCCCTCCACTTT	CASTEEAGKNSPLHF
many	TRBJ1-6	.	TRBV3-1	TGTGCCAGCAGCCAAGTTCACACTAGAACCAATAATTCACCCCTCCACTTT	CASSQVHTRTNNSPLHF
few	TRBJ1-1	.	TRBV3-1	TGTGCCAGCAGCCAAGAGAATGGAGTAGGAGAAGCTTTCTTT	CASSQENGVGEAFF
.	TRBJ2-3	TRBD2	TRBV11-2	TGTGCCAGCAGCGAGAGACTAGCGGGCATCACAGATACGCAGTATTTT	CASSERLAGITDTQYF
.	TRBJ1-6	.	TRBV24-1	TGTGCCACCAGGCATCGGTGGGGGGTAGAGAATTCACCCCTCCACTTT	CATRHRWGVENSPLHF
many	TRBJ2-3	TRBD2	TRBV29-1	TGCAGCGCCACAAGGCTAGCGGGGGGCACAGATACGCAGTATTTT	CSATRLAGGTDTQYF
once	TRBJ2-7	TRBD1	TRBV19	TGTGCCAGTAGTATGACAGGGGTCGAGCAGTACTTC	CASSMTGVEQYF
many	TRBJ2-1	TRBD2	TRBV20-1	TGCAGTGCTAGCCGACTAGCTGCGGAGCAGTTCTTC	CSASRLAAEQFF
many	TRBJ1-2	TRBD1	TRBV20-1	TGCAGTGCTAGAGTTGGGACAGGGGGCGCCTACACCTTC	CSARVGTGGAYTF
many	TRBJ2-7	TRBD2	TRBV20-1	TGCAGTGCTAGTGGGACTAGGTCCTACGAGCAGTACTTC	CSASGTRSYEQYF
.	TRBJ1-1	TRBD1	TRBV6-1	TGTGCCAGCAGTATTAAGACAGGGGCGTCTTCGTCAGCTTTCTTT	CASSIKTGASSSAFF
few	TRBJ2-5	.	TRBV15	TGTGCCACCAGCCTGATGACCCGGGGCTATAAAGAGACCCAGTACTTC	CATSLMTRGYKETQYF
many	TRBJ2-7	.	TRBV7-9	TGTGCCAGCAGCTTCGGTAGGGACTCCTACGAGCAGTACTTC	CASSFGRDSYEQYF
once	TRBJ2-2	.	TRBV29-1	TGCAGCGTTGAGGGCAGGGGCGGGGAGCTGTTTTTT	CSVEGRGGELFF
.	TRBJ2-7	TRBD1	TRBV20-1	TGCAGTGCTAGCCGAGGACAGGGGTACTCCTACGAGCAGTACTTC	CSASRGQGYSYEQYF
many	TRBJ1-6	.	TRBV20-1	TGCAGTGCTAGTAGGGGTGGGAATTCACCCCTCCACTTT	CSASRGGNSPLHF
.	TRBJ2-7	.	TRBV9	TGTGCCAGCAGCGTAGGGGGGGGCCGGACGAACGAGCAGTACTTC	CASSVGGGRTNEQYF
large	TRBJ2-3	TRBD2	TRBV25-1	TGTGCCAGCAGTGCCCTAGCGGGAGCGGGTGATACGCAGTATTTT	CASSALAGAGDTQYF
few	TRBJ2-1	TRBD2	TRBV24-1	TGTGCTACCGCGCGGGAGGGCCAGCATGATGAGCAGCTCTTC	CATAREGQHDEQLF